A single sample gave rise to the 9 T cell receptor beta chains below, sequenced in a study of T cell responses to AZD1222 COVID-19 vaccine. The assay was immunoSEQ multiplex PCR, and TCRdb's table has in-frame clones only and misses some. The data show 120,000 or so clones, 70% to 90% seen once. The sample consisted of peripheral blood, taken on day 0 of AZD1222 vaccination. These receptors were taken from an adult in good health.

The chain has TRBV29-1 and TRBJ2-2; 11 bases fit TRBD1. From germline, CDR1 is SQVTM and CDR2 ANQGSEA. There are 16 residues in the CDR3. Losses at the gene ends were 7 bases for V and 8 bases for J; bases not matched to a gene: 15. In nucleotides, the CDR3 is TGCAGCGGCATAAATCCGGGACAGGGGGTTACAGGGGAGCTGTTTTTT. The encoded protein is CSGINPGQGVTGELFF.

This chain connects TRBV9 to TRBJ2-3; TRBD2 agrees at 14 bases. Trimming cost V 3 bases and J 1 base; bases outside gene matches: 7. CDR1 SGDLS and CDR2 YYNGEE come from the germline V gene. This CDR3 is 18 amino acids long. CDR3 DNA: TGTGCCAGCAGCGCAGGACTAGCGGGAGGAGGTGGCACAGATACGCAGTATTTT. This encodes CASSAGLAGGGGTDTQYF.

The V call is TRBV30, the J call TRBJ1-2; a possible D gene is TRBD1 (5 bases). The CDR3 covers 13 residues. The germline V gene has CDR1 GTSNPN and CDR2 SVGIG (reference sequence). Trimming shortened V by 2 bases and J by 8 bases, and 15 bases separated the two germline ends. The CDR3 DNA reads TGTGCCTGGAGTCCTACCGGGGCGGGCGGCTACACCTTC. This codes for CAWSPTGAGGYTF. The whole variable domain, remainder taken from reference TRBV30 and TRBJ1-2, is SQTIHQWPATLVQPVGSPLSLECTVEGTSNPNLYWYRQAAGRGLQLLFYSVGIGQISSEVPQNLSASRPQDRQFILSSKKLLLSDSGFYLCAWSPTGAGGYTFGSGTRLTVV.

The chain is built from TRBV7-3 and TRBJ1-3; D gene uncertain. This CDR3 has 13 residues. CDR1 SGHTA and CDR2 FQGTGA come from the germline V gene. Deletions cut 1 base from V and 4 bases from J, with 5 bases between. The CDR3 DNA follows: TGTGCCAGCAGCTTAAATTCCGGAAACACCATATATTTT. It codes for CASSLNSGNTIYF.

The chain couples TRBV3-1 (or the pseudogene TRBV3-2) to TRBJ1-2; D is unresolved. The CDR3 length is 10 residues. The ends were cut back, 1 base at V and 7 bases at J, with 1 base in the middle. Germline loops: CDR1 LGHDT, CDR2 YNNKEL (reference sequence). The CDR3 coding sequence is TGTGCCAGCAGCCAAGTTGGCTACACCTTC. Residues: CASSQVGYTF.

CDR3: CASGAGQGNTEAFF. The CDR3 bases are TGTGCTAGTGGGGCGGGGCAGGGGAACACTGAAGCTTTCTTT. This rearrangement joins TRBV12-5 to TRBJ1-1, with TRBD1 as a possible D gene (5 bases). Between the trimmed V and J ends, which lost 6 bases and 1 base, there was a span of 12 bases. CDR3 size: 14 residues. Germline CDR1 is LGHNT and CDR2 is FRNRAP.

The CDR3 coding sequence is TGTGCCAGCAGCCAAGATCCGGGACAGGTTTTTAGTGGGATTGGAAACACCATATATTTT. As protein: CASSQDPGQVFSGIGNTIYF. This rearrangement joins TRBV3-1 (or the pseudogene TRBV3-2) to TRBJ1-3, with TRBD1 matching over 8 bases. Germline V gives CDR1 LGHDT, CDR2 YNNKEL (reference sequence). CDR3 length: 20 amino acids. V was pared by 0 bases and J by 3 bases, with 16 bases of the junction left unmatched.

V is TRBV12-3 or TRBV12-4 and J is TRBJ2-5, with unresolved D. This CDR3 spans 13 amino acids. Between the trimmed V and J ends, which lost 3 bases and 5 bases, there was a span of 10 bases. The CDR3 DNA sequence: TGTGCCAGCAGTTTCAACACCGGGGAGACCCAGTACTTC. Amino acids: CASSFNTGETQYF.

V and J are TRBV5-6 and TRBJ1-2; 8 bases are a match to TRBD1. This CDR3 region has 14 residues. Germline CDR1 SGHDT, CDR2 YYEEEE. The junction had 6 bases not matched to a gene; V was cut back by 4 bases and J by 4 bases. CDR3 sequence: CASSRDRGIYGYTF. For the CDR3, the DNA is TGTGCCAGCAGCCGCGACAGGGGCATCTATGGCTACACCTTC.